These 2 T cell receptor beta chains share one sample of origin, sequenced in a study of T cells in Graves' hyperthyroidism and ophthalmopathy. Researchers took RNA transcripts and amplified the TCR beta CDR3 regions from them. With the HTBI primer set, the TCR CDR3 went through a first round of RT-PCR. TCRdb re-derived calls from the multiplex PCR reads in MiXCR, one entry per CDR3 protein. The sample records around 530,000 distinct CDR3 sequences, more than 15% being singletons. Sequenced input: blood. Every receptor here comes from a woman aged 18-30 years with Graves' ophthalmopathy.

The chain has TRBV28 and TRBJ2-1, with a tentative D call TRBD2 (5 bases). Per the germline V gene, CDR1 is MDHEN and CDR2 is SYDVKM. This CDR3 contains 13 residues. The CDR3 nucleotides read TGTGCGGGCAGCGGCGGCTCCTACAATGAGCAGTTCTTC. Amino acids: CAGSGGSYNEQFF.

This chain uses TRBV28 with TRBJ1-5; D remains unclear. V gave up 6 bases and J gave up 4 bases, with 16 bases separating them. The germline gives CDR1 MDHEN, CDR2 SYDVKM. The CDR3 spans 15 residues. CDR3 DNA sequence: TGTGCCAGCAGCCCCCGAGGGCCTTATAATCAGCCCCAGCATTTT. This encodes CASSPRGPYNQPQHF.